The 20 T cell receptor beta chains listed next were all sequenced from one sample in a study of cytomegalovirus exposure and HLA in healthy donors (dated by TCRdb to 2016 to 2017). Libraries came from the immunoSEQ multiplex PCR assay. For the multiplex PCR, a mixture combining 60 forward primers for TCR Vbeta segments and 13 reverse primers for TCR Jbeta segments was used. The clones in this table, taken by TCRdb from immuneACCESS, are in-frame only. Not every clone is retained; where verified, under half of the shortfall comes from an unresolved V gene, and the cause of the rest is unknown. The sample has roughly 120,000 clones on record, over 80% of them singletons. Of the sample, 0.2% to 0.25% is held by the ten largest clones. Sequencing input: PBMCs. The receptors come from a middle-aged man in good health and CMV-seronegative.

V is TRBV28 and J is TRBJ1-3; D possibly corresponds to TRBD1 (6 bases). The CDR3 has 11 residues. Trimming took 9 bases from V and 6 from J, leaving 9 bases between them. Germline V gives CDR1 MDHEN, CDR2 SYDVKM. Written as DNA, the CDR3 is TGTGCCAGTGGGACACCAAACACCATATATTTT. It yields the protein CASGTPNTIYF.

The chain uses TRBV5-4 and TRBJ1-2, with D possibly being TRBD1 (6 bases). Germline-derived CDR1 and CDR2 are SGHNT and YYREEE (reference sequence). CDR3 length: 15 amino acids. Trimming left V 0 bases short and J 2 bases short, with 11 bases between. As DNA, the CDR3 is TGTGCCAGCAGCTTGGAAGCAGGGGAGAACTATGGCTACACCTTC. This codes for CASSLEAGENYGYTF.

The rearrangement joins TRBV4-2 to TRBJ1-2; unclear D gene. In germline, CDR1 is LGHNA, CDR2 YNFKEQ. The CDR3 has 13 amino acids. V was shortened by 0 bases and J by 3 bases, with 5 bases between the two germline ends. CDR3 residues: CASSQEIDYGYTF. Written as DNA, the CDR3 is TGTGCCAGCAGCCAAGAAATCGACTATGGCTACACCTTC.

This sequence joins TRBV5-1 and TRBJ2-1, with 14 positions matching TRBD2. CDR1 SGHRS and CDR2 YFSETQ come from the germline V gene. V lost 4 bases, J lost 7 bases, and 4 bases stayed unmatched. The CDR3 is made up of 15 amino acids. CDR3 amino acids: CASSERTSGGNEQFF. CDR3 sequence (DNA): TGCGCCAGCAGCGAGAGGACTAGCGGGGGGAATGAGCAGTTCTTC.

V gene TRBV5-4 combines with J gene TRBJ2-3; TRBD2 is a possible D gene (6 bases). Germline CDR1 is SGHNT and CDR2 is YYREEE (reference sequence). This CDR3 has 16 amino acids. V lost 4 bases, J lost 2 bases, and 17 bases lay in between. CDR3 region: CASSRSGAEATDTQYF. The DNA of the CDR3 is TGTGCCAGCAGCCGTAGCGGAGCAGAGGCCACAGATACGCAGTATTTT.

The rearrangement joins TRBV29-1 to TRBJ2-1; 8 positions agree with TRBD1. CDR3 length: 14 residues. Germline CDR1 SQVTM, CDR2 ANQGSEA. Trimming at V came to 5 bases and at J to 2 bases, leaving 5 bases not matched to a gene. The CDR3 sequence: CSVRDRGTYNEQFF. CDR3 bases: TGCAGCGTTCGTGACAGGGGAACCTACAATGAGCAGTTCTTC.

As regards this clone: An end of the junction does not agree with germline; a read error may underlie this. V gene TRBV7-9 combines with J gene TRBJ1-2; 7 nucleotides line up with TRBD1. Germline lookup yields CDR1 SEHNR and CDR2 FQNEAQ (reference sequence). The length of the CDR3 is 17 residues. The CDR3 loop is CSSSFYLRQGLNYGYTF. CDR3 nucleotide sequence: TGTTCCAGCAGCTTTTATCTACGACAGGGCCTAAACTATGGCTACACCTTC. Filled out from reference TRBV7-9 and TRBJ1-2, the complete variable domain reads DTGVSQNPRHKITKRGQNVTFRCDPISEHNRLYWYRQTLGQGPEFLTYFQNEAQLEKSRLLSDRFSAERPKGSFSTLEIQRTEQGDSAMYLCSSSFYLRQGLNYGYTFGSGTRLTVV.

The chain couples TRBV9 to TRBJ1-1; D is undetermined. CDR1 and CDR2 (germline): SGDLS, YYNGEE. This CDR3 is 15 amino acids long. Between the trimmed V and J ends, which lost 0 bases and 1 base, there was a span of 10 bases. This CDR3 reads CASSVGILSNTEAFF. The DNA for the CDR3 is TGTGCCAGCAGCGTAGGTATATTATCGAACACTGAAGCTTTCTTT.

This clone turned up a few times. This rearrangement joins TRBV29-1 to TRBJ2-7, with D possibly being TRBD1 (5 bases). Germline V lookup: CDR1 SQVTM, CDR2 ANQGSEA. The V gene lost 6 bases and the J gene lost 3 bases, with 15 bases spanning the gap. CDR3 length: 13 amino acids. The CDR3 protein is CSVAHRTLYEQYF. Written as DNA, the CDR3 is TGCAGCGTCGCCCACCGGACACTCTACGAGCAGTACTTC.

The V and J genes are TRBV28 and TRBJ2-7; TRBD2 agrees at 9 bases. The germline CDR1 and CDR2 sequences are MDHEN and SYDVKM. The CDR3 is 11 residues long. The CDR3 is CASGGSYEQYF. The CDR3 bases are TGTGCGAGCGGGGGGTCCTACGAGCAGTACTTC. The whole variable domain, filled in from reference TRBV28 and TRBJ2-7, reads DVKVTQSSRYLVKRTGEKVFLECVQDMDHENMFWYRQDPGLGLRLIYFSYDVKMKEKGDIPEGYSVSREKKERFSLILESASTNQTSMYLCASGGSYEQYFGPGTRLTVT.

The chain carries TRBV5-5 and TRBJ2-1, with 10 bases aligning to TRBD1. V shed 4 bases, J shed 5 bases, and the junction held 9 bases outside the gene matches. In germline, CDR1 is SGHKS, CDR2 YYEKEE (reference sequence). CDR3 length equals 16 residues. CDR3: CASSGLRDRGDNEQFF. Here the CDR3 DNA reads TGTGCCAGCAGCGGCCTCCGGGACAGGGGTGACAATGAGCAGTTCTTC.

In this sample, this clone turned up a few times. The V call is TRBV5-6, the J call TRBJ2-1, with D possibly being TRBD2 (5 bases). Trimming removed 4 bases from V and 7 bases from J, with 18 bases in between. This CDR3 is built from 15 residues. Germline-derived CDR1 and CDR2 are SGHDT and YYEEEE. CDR3 DNA: TGTGCCAGCAGCGTGGGGTTCCCCCGGGATAATGAGCAGTTCTTC. Amino acid sequence: CASSVGFPRDNEQFF.

The V call is TRBV28, the J call TRBJ2-2; D is perhaps TRBD2 (6 bases). V shed 8 bases and J shed 1 base, with 14 bases lying between them. CDR3 length: 15 amino acids. Germline CDR1 reads MDHEN; CDR2 reads SYDVKM. CDR3 residues: CASFLGGRNTGELFF. The CDR3, as DNA: TGTGCCAGCTTCCTGGGAGGCCGGAACACCGGGGAGCTGTTTTTT.

The chain employs TRBV19 and TRBJ2-2; perhaps TRBD2 as D (6 bases). Between the trimmed V and J ends, which lost 6 bases and 2 bases, there was a span of 7 bases. The CDR3 length is 13 residues. Germline assignment: CDR1 LNHDA and CDR2 SQIVND (reference sequence). CDR3 nucleotide sequence: TGTGCCAGTAGCGGGAGAAACACCGGGGAGCTGTTTTTT. The encoded protein is CASSGRNTGELFF.

The chain recombines TRBV11-3 with TRBJ2-2, with 8 bases matching TRBD1. Germline CDR1 SGHNT, CDR2 YENEEA. The CDR3 extends over 16 amino acids. V lost 5 bases, J lost 4 bases, and 9 bases stayed unmatched. The CDR3: CASSPGATGVTGELFF. CDR3 bases: TGTGCCAGCAGCCCTGGGGCGACAGGGGTCACCGGGGAGCTGTTTTTT.

The CDR3 spells CASSQQGALAKNIQYF. CDR3 sequence (DNA): TGTGCCAGCAGCCAACAGGGGGCCCTTGCCAAAAACATTCAGTACTTC. V gene TRBV28 combines with J gene TRBJ2-4; 9 nucleotides align to TRBD1. CDR3 length: 16 amino acids. Germline lookup yields CDR1 MDHEN and CDR2 SYDVKM. J was trimmed by 1 base and V by 6 bases; bases with no gene match: 7.

With regard to this clone: At one boundary the junction diverges from the germline segment, which might be a read error. This chain uses TRBV4-3 with TRBJ1-1, with TRBD1 matching 9 bases. Per the germline V gene, CDR1 is LGHNA and CDR2 is YSLEER. CDR3 length equals 16 residues. CDR3 region: CACSQDGDRENTEAFF. The CDR3 DNA sequence: TGCGCCTGCAGCCAAGATGGGGACAGGGAAAACACTGAAGCTTTCTTT.

The chain employs TRBV6-6 and TRBJ1-5; D gene ambiguous. Trimming took 5 bases from V and 1 from J, leaving 12 bases between them. The CDR3 length is 15 residues. The germline gives CDR1 MNHNY, CDR2 SVGAGI (reference sequence). Here the CDR3 DNA reads TGTGCCAGCAGTCGGCGCGGGCGAAGCAATCAGCCCCAGCATTTT. Its protein is CASSRRGRSNQPQHF.

V and J are TRBV29-1 and TRBJ2-3; TRBD1 matches at 10 bases. V lost 6 bases to trimming and J lost 3 bases; unmatched junction nucleotides: 12. Looked up from germline, CDR1 is SQVTM and CDR2 is ANQGSEA. The CDR3 is 16 amino acids. The CDR3 spells CSVKKRPGQGTDTQYF. The CDR3 DNA is TGCAGCGTGAAGAAAAGGCCGGGACAGGGGACAGATACGCAGTATTTT.

The chain links TRBV5-3 to TRBJ1-5, with TRBD1 as a possible D gene (5 bases). TRBV5-3 is an ORF; its function is uncertain. Trimming removed 0 bases from V and 4 bases from J, with 17 bases in between. The CDR3 contains 17 residues. This chain's CDR3 is CARSLEIQGGMNQPQHF. In DNA form, the CDR3 reads TGTGCCAGAAGCTTGGAAATTCAGGGAGGAATGAATCAGCCCCAGCATTTT.